These T cell receptor beta chains were read from a single sample in a study of blood T cell repertoires in COVID-19. The method was immunoSEQ multiplex PCR; TCRdb's version includes in-frame clones alone and lacks a portion of them. In the table there are about 120,000 clones, about nine tenths of which are singletons. The sequenced material came from peripheral blood. Receptors originate from a human donor with active COVID-19. The donor label of this sample is uncertain. Both conserved end residues are part of each CDR3. Each record gives: CDR3 length, clone size, D gene, J gene, V gene, CDR3 protein, CDR3 DNA. The D gene is left open where the match is weak. Where a row states a size, it is once, few, many or the class of an expanded clone; other rows omit it.

16 . TRBD1 TRBJ1-2 TRBV9 CASSGRTGGTNYGYTF TGTGCCAGCAGCGGCCGGACAGGGGGCACTAACTATGGCTACACCTTC
16 medium-sized TRBD2 TRBJ2-3 TRBV7-9 CASSGTSGGPTDTQYF TGTGCCAGCAGCGGTACTAGCGGGGGGCCCACAGATACGCAGTATTTT
15 once . TRBJ2-6 TRBV7-9 CASSLEQAGANVLTF TGTGCCAGCAGCTTAGAGCAGGCTGGGGCCAACGTCCTGACTTTC
17 . . TRBJ1-4 TRBV21-1 CASSKAGTTTTNEKLFF TGTGCCAGCAGCAAAGCCGGGACAACTACAACTAATGAAAAACTGTTTTTT
14 . . TRBJ1-4 TRBV9 CASSESGQFEKLFF TGTGCCAGCAGCGAATCCGGACAGTTTGAAAAACTGTTTTTT
14 . TRBD1 TRBJ2-1 TRBV13 CASSLGQGHNEQFF TGTGCCAGCAGCTTAGGACAGGGGCACAATGAGCAGTTCTTC
16 . . TRBJ1-3 TRBV30 CAWSVRQGIAGNTIYF TGTGCCTGGAGTGTACGGCAGGGGATAGCTGGAAACACCATATATTTT
13 . TRBD1 TRBJ1-2 TRBV27 CASSSTGDHGYTF TGTGCCAGCAGTTCGACAGGGGACCATGGCTACACCTTC
15 . TRBD1 TRBJ2-7 TRBV5-6 CASSALQRGRYEQYF TGTGCCAGCAGCGCCCTGCAAAGGGGGCGCTACGAGCAGTACTTC
17 . . TRBJ2-3 TRBV13 CASSSKLGQRSADTQYF TGTGCCAGCAGCTCAAAGCTAGGGCAGCGTAGCGCAGATACGCAGTATTTT
14 . . TRBJ2-5 TRBV4-1 CASSPLDRQETQYF TGCGCCAGCAGCCCACTCGACAGACAAGAGACCCAGTACTTC
16 . TRBD2 TRBJ2-7 TRBV6-6 CASSYPGTSGSYEQYF TGTGCCAGCAGTTACCCGGGGACTAGCGGGTCCTACGAGCAGTACTTC
16 . . TRBJ1-1 TRBV6-5 CASSYGVGAGYTEAFF TGTGCCAGCAGTTACGGGGTAGGGGCAGGGTACACTGAAGCTTTCTTT
16 . TRBD1 TRBJ2-3 TRBV4-3 CASSQVFEGGSGTQYF TGCGCCAGCAGCCAAGTCTTTGAAGGGGGCTCGGGTACGCAGTATTTT
18 . . TRBJ2-3 TRBV27 CASSRSAGMFSGTDTQYF TGTGCCAGCAGTCGGTCGGCAGGGATGTTTTCGGGCACAGATACGCAGTATTTT
14 many . TRBJ2-7 TRBV5-5 CASSFQGSSYEQYF TGTGCCAGCAGCTTTCAGGGTTCCTCCTACGAGCAGTACTTC
19 . . TRBJ2-3 TRBV3-1/TRBV3-2 CASSQVGTVARDSTDTQYF TGTGCCAGCAGCCAAGTCGGGACTGTCGCCCGGGATAGCACAGATACGCAGTATTTT